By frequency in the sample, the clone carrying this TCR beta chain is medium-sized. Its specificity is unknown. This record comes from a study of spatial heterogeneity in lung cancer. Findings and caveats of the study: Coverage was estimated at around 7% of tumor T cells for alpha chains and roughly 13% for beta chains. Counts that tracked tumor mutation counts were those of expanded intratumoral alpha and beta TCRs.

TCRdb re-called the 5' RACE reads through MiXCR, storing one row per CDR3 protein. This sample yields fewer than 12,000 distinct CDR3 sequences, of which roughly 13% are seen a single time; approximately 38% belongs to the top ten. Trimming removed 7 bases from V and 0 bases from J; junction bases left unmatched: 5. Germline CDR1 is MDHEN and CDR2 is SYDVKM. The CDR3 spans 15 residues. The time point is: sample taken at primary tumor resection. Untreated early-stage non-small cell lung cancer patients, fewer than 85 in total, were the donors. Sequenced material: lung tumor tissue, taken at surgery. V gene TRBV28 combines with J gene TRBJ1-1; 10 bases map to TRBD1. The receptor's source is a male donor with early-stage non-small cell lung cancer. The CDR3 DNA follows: TGTGCCAGCACGGGACAGGGGACGCTGAACACTGAAGCTTTCTTT. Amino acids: CASTGQGTLNTEAFF.